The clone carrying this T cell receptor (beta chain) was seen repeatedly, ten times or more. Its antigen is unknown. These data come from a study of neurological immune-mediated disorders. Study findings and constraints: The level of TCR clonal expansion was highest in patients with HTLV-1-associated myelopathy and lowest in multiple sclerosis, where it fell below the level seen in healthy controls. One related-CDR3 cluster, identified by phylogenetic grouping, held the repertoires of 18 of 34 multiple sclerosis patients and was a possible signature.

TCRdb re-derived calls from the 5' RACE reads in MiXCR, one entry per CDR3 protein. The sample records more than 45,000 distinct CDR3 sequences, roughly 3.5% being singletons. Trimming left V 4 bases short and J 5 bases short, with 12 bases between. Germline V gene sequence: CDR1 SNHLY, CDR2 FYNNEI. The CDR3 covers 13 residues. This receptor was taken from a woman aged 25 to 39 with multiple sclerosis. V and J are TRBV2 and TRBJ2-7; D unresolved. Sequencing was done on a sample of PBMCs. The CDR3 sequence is CASSASPVDEQYF. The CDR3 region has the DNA TGTGCCAGCAGTGCAAGCCCCGTGGACGAGCAGTACTTC.